This T cell receptor (beta chain) emerged from a study of blood T cells in healthy people across ages. This CDR3 region has 13 residues. Per the germline V gene, CDR1 is SNHLY and CDR2 is FYNNEI. It was with a sample-barcoded 5' primer and a J-beta primer mix that a second PCR of roughly 7 to 12 cycles was run. From the 5' RACE reads, TCRdb called clonotypes with MiXCR, one entry per CDR3 protein. The repertoire holds about 700,000 distinct CDR3 sequences, with approximately 30% as singletons. The sample was blood. The V and J genes are TRBV2 and TRBJ2-1; TRBD1 aligns across 8 bases. TRBJ2-7 matches the DNA end more closely, so the J call is doubtful. The TCR originated in a woman at least 80 years old in good health. The CDR3 is CASTADRDNEQYF. The CDR3 DNA is TGTGCCAGCACCGCGGACAGGGACAATGAGCAGTACTTC.